The 10 T cell receptor beta chains in this list originate from one sample, sequenced in a study of monozygotic twins with cystic fibrosis. The assay was immunoSEQ multiplex PCR, and TCRdb's table has in-frame clones only and misses some. The sample yields 30,000 or so clones, approximately 72% seen once. The source material was blood. All receptors derive from a girl aged 5-17 years with cystic fibrosis.

V usage is TRBV9 and J usage is TRBJ2-7; tentatively, D is TRBD2 (5 bases). This CDR3 contains 13 residues. Germline V gene lookup returns CDR1 SGDLS and CDR2 YYNGEE. V lost 1 base, J lost 7 bases, and 12 bases lay in between. In DNA, the CDR3 is TGTGCCAGCAGCGTAATAGGCGCGGGTGAGCAGTACTTC. As protein: CASSVIGAGEQYF.

In its sample, this clone was seen a few times. The chain joins TRBV30 to TRBJ1-2, with a tentative D call TRBD1 (6 bases). The CDR3 is 12 amino acids. Germline CDR1 is GTSNPN and CDR2 is SVGIG (reference sequence). Trimming shortened V by 1 base and J by 4 bases, and 7 bases separated the two germline ends. The CDR3: CAWSGQVYGYTF. Here the CDR3 DNA reads TGTGCCTGGAGTGGACAGGTCTATGGCTACACCTTC. The whole variable domain, filled in from reference TRBV30 and TRBJ1-2, reads SQTIHQWPATLVQPVGSPLSLECTVEGTSNPNLYWYRQAAGRGLQLLFYSVGIGQISSEVPQNLSASRPQDRQFILSSKKLLLSDSGFYLCAWSGQVYGYTFGSGTRLTVV.

The chain combines TRBV30 with TRBJ2-1, with 11 bases lining up with TRBD2. In germline, CDR1 is GTSNPN, CDR2 SVGIG (reference sequence). V lost 3 bases and J lost 6; bases outside the gene matches: 7. This CDR3 is built from 15 residues. The CDR3 DNA reads as TGTGCCTGGAGGGAGAGACTAGCGGGACCCAATGAGCAGTTCTTC. Translated, it gives CAWRERLAGPNEQFF.

A single count supports this clone. The genes are TRBV19 and TRBJ1-5, with 9 positions matching TRBD1. V lost 10 bases, J lost 5 bases, and 12 bases stayed unmatched. The CDR3 contains 15 residues. Germline values: CDR1 LNHDA, CDR2 SQIVND (reference sequence). The CDR3 here is CATDTGRTGDQPQHF. The CDR3 coding sequence is TGTGCCACCGATACCGGACGGACAGGGGATCAGCCCCAGCATTTT.

This chain joins TRBV7-9 and TRBJ1-2, with D perhaps matching TRBD1 (6 bases). Looked up from germline, CDR1 is SEHNR and CDR2 is FQNEAQ (reference sequence). This CDR3 is 16 amino acids long. V lost 4 bases and J 0 bases, leaving 15 bases between the germline ends. CDR3 region: CASSWGGEGANYGYTF. Here the CDR3 DNA reads TGTGCCAGCAGCTGGGGCGGGGAGGGGGCTAACTATGGCTACACCTTC.

This clone was counted a few times. The V gene is TRBV5-1, the J gene TRBJ2-2; weak D call: TRBD2 (6 bases). The CDR3 spans 16 residues. Trimming removed 0 bases at V and 6 bases at J, with 15 bases between. The germline CDR1 and CDR2 sequences are SGHRS and YFSETQ. Written as DNA, the CDR3 is TGCGCCAGCAGCTTGGGACCGGGAGTAAAGGCCGGGGAGCTGTTTTTT. Residues: CASSLGPGVKAGELFF. Using reference TRBV5-1 and TRBJ2-2 for the parts outside the CDR3, the full variable domain is KAGVTQTPRYLIKTRGQQVTLSCSPISGHRSVSWYQQTPGQGLQFLFEYFSETQRNKGNFPGRFSGRQFSNSRSEMNVSTLELGDSALYLCASSLGPGVKAGELFFGEGSRLTVL.

This clone was recorded once. The chain recombines TRBV29-1 with TRBJ2-3; tentatively, D is TRBD1 (6 bases). The germline gives CDR1 SQVTM, CDR2 ANQGSEA. CDR3 length: 16 residues. Trimming took 2 bases from V and 0 from J, leaving 15 bases between them. DNA of the CDR3: TGCAGCGTTGAAAGGACAGAGTCTCCTAGCACAGATACGCAGTATTTT. The encoded protein is CSVERTESPSTDTQYF.

A single count supports this clone. The chain recombines TRBV7-2 with TRBJ1-1, with D perhaps TRBD1 (5 bases). The CDR3 runs to 13 residues. With 1 base removed from V and 8 bases from J, the gap between germline ends came to 11 bases. Germline values: CDR1 SGHTA, CDR2 FQGNSA. CDR3 sequence: CASSLDRQWEAFF. In DNA, the CDR3 is TGTGCCAGCAGCTTAGACAGGCAATGGGAAGCTTTCTTT.

This sequence joins TRBV16 and TRBJ2-5, with D unresolved. Germline lookup yields CDR1 KGHSY and CDR2 FQNENV. The CDR3 spans 12 residues. V was clipped by 0 bases and J by 5 bases, with 4 bases between them. The CDR3 bases are TGTGCCAGCAGCCAATCACCCGAGACCCAGTACTTC. It translates to CASSQSPETQYF.

The genes are TRBV2 and TRBJ1-2, with D possibly TRBD1 on 6 matching bases. Germline values: CDR1 SNHLY, CDR2 FYNNEI. This CDR3 region has 13 residues. Trimming stripped 8 bases from V and 7 bases from J, with 17 bases between. The CDR3 nucleotides read TGTGCCAGCTCCGGGGGGCAACAACGTGGCTACACCTTC. It specifies CASSGGQQRGYTF.